These 26 T cell receptor beta chains originate from one sample sequenced in a study of blood T cells in healthy people across ages. A second PCR of roughly 7 to 11 cycles used a sample-barcoded 5' primer and a J-beta primer mix. TCRdb itself ran the 5' RACE reads through MiXCR, one entry per CDR3 protein. The table shows 800,000 to 950,000 distinct CDR3 sequences, with 25% to 30% occurring only once. These data also formed part of another study, on T cells of mothers and their children.

Sequencing used blood. The receptors stem from a woman aged 35 to 49 in good health.

The table lists this clonotype with a few counts. DNA for the CDR3: TGTGCCAGCAGTCCAATCCGAGGGCTAGCATATTACAATGAGCAGTACTTC. Translated: CASSPIRGLAYYNEQYF. The chain has TRBV27 and TRBJ2-5; a weak D match, TRBD2 (5 bases). Trimming removed 5 bases at V and 11 bases at J, with 30 bases between. The CDR3 is made up of 17 amino acids. Germline V gene data show CDR1 as MNHEY and CDR2 as SMNVEV (reference sequence).

The chain is built from TRBV12-3 or TRBV12-4 and TRBJ2-3; TRBD2 matches 8 bases. CDR3 size: 18 residues. The J segment lost 1 base and the V segment lost 1 base, leaving 10 bases of the junction unmatched. The CDR3 DNA follows: TGTGCCAGCAGTTTAGTTTTGCGGGGGGCGTTCGGCACAGATACGCAGTATTTT. Its translation is CASSLVLRGAFGTDTQYF.

This clonotype was picked up a small number of times. This chain joins TRBV2 and TRBJ2-7, with 7 positions matching TRBD1. Germline CDR1 is SNHLY and CDR2 is FYNNEI. The CDR3 has 15 residues. V dropped 5 bases and J dropped 2; count of bases not matched to a gene: 9. CDR3 DNA sequence: TGTGCCAGCAGTCCCCGGGACAGCGTCCCCTACGAGCAGTACTTC. As protein: CASSPRDSVPYEQYF. The whole variable domain, filled in from reference TRBV2 and TRBJ2-7, reads EPEVTQTPSHQVTQMGQEVILRCVPISNHLYFYWYRQILGQKVEFLVSFYNNEISEKSEIFDDQFSVERPDGSNFTLKIRSTKLEDSAMYFCASSPRDSVPYEQYFGPGTRLTVT.

J is TRBJ1-1 and V is TRBV5-1; possible D gene TRBD1, 6 bases. The CDR3 loop spans 18 amino acids. Between the trimmed V and J ends, which lost 10 bases and 2 bases, there was a span of 30 bases. Per germline, CDR1 SGHRS and CDR2 YFSETQ. The CDR3 protein is CAGNPAETGLHRNTEAFF. CDR3 DNA: TGCGCCGGCAACCCCGCAGAGACAGGACTACACCGAAACACTGAAGCTTTCTTT.

V gene TRBV29-1 combines with J gene TRBJ2-7; 9 positions agree with TRBD1. TRBJ2-5 matches the DNA end more closely, so the J call is doubtful. Per the germline V gene, CDR1 is SQVTM and CDR2 is ANQGSEA. This CDR3 is 13 amino acids long. The CDR3 here is CSETTGGRETQYF. As DNA, the CDR3 is TGCAGCGAGACGACAGGGGGAAGGGAGACCCAGTACTTC.

This clonotype was detected ten times or more. The chain is built from TRBV10-3 and TRBJ2-3; D not resolved. The V end lost 0 bases, the J end lost 2 bases, and 9 bases lay between the germline ends. The CDR3 is 15 residues long. Germline V gives CDR1 ENHRY, CDR2 SYGVKD. CDR3: CAISESWTSTDTQYF. CDR3 DNA: TGTGCCATCAGTGAGTCATGGACCTCCACAGATACGCAGTATTTT.

Worth noting for this clonotype: One junction end disagrees with the germline gene, perhaps due to a read error. The chain joins TRBV12-3 or TRBV12-4 to TRBJ2-2; the D gene is possibly TRBD1 (5 bases). The CDR3 is 13 residues long. CDR3 sequence (DNA): TGTACCAGCAGTCTACAGGACACCGGGGAGCTGTTTTTT. Encoded protein: CTSSLQDTGELFF.

This clonotype was picked up a small number of times. The chain recombines TRBV5-1 with TRBJ1-5; D unclear. This CDR3 region has 13 residues. Germline assignment: CDR1 SGHRS and CDR2 YFSETQ. Trimming took 4 bases from V and 5 from J, leaving 10 bases between them. DNA of the CDR3: TGCGCCAGCAGCAGCGACTTGGATCAGCCCCAGCATTTT. Protein product: CASSSDLDQPQHF.

A note on this clonotype: A read error may explain this, as a much larger clone is one base away. This chain links TRBV4-1 with TRBJ2-7; D might be TRBD1 or TRBD2, each matching 5 bases. CDR1 MGHRA and CDR2 YSYEKL come from the germline V gene. This CDR3 is 14 amino acids long. For the CDR3, the DNA is TGCGCCAGCAGCCAAGCACTAGGGGCCTACGAGCGGTACTTC. The encoded protein is CASSQALGAYERYF.

The chain uses TRBV5-5 and TRBJ1-1; D is undetermined. The CDR3 is made up of 13 amino acids. Germline V CDR1 and CDR2: SGHKS, YYEKEE (reference sequence). Trimming stripped 2 bases from V and 7 bases from J, with 12 bases between. The CDR3 bases are TGTGCCAGCAGCTTTAGCCGGGCCCTTGAAGCTTTCTTT. Its protein product is CASSFSRALEAFF.

This chain connects TRBV4-3 to TRBJ2-1, with 12 bases lining up with TRBD2. Germline V gene data show CDR1 as LGHNA and CDR2 as YSLEER. The junction had 5 bases not matched to a gene; V was cut back by 2 bases and J by 9 bases. This CDR3 has 15 residues. CDR3 in DNA: TGCGCCAGCAGCCAACGACTAGCGGGGGAAGGTGAGCAGTTCTTC. Translating it yields CASSQRLAGEGEQFF.

The V call is TRBV20-1, the J call TRBJ2-2; a weak D match, TRBD2 (5 bases). The germline gives CDR1 DFQATT, CDR2 SNEGSKA (reference sequence). There are 14 residues in the CDR3. V lost 5 bases, J lost 7 bases, and 17 bases lay in between. CDR3 protein: CSAGPRGMVGELFF. The CDR3, as DNA: TGCAGTGCTGGGCCCCGGGGAATGGTCGGGGAGCTGTTTTTT.

The gene calls are TRBV28 and TRBJ1-2, with TRBD1 matching over 10 bases. This CDR3 region has 14 residues. V was pared by 5 bases and J by 8 bases, with 8 bases of the junction left unmatched. The germline CDR1 and CDR2 sequences are MDHEN and SYDVKM. The CDR3 spells CASSPGQGFSGYTF. In DNA, the CDR3 is TGTGCCAGCAGTCCGGGACAGGGGTTTAGCGGCTACACCTTC.

This clonotype has at least ten counts. This chain connects TRBV7-2 to TRBJ2-7, with 9 bases identical to TRBD2. This CDR3 region has 15 residues. With 4 bases clipped from V and 2 bases from J, the junction kept 6 bases outside the gene matches. Germline V gives CDR1 SGHTA, CDR2 FQGNSA. CDR3 loop: CASSSLAGNPYEQYF. CDR3 nucleotide sequence: TGTGCCAGCAGCTCACTAGCGGGTAACCCCTACGAGCAGTACTTC.

In DNA, the CDR3 is TGCGCCAGCAGCAAAGACAGGGGTCTGGATACGCAGTATTTT. Its protein product is CASSKDRGLDTQYF. This chain links TRBV5-1 with TRBJ2-3; 8 bases are a match to TRBD1. Trimming removed 4 bases from V and 6 bases from J; junction bases left unmatched: 7. The CDR3 covers 14 residues. Germline CDR1 SGHRS, CDR2 YFSETQ.

This chain uses TRBV10-3 with TRBJ2-1; 7 positions match TRBD2. The end of the DNA fits TRBJ2-7 better, so the J call may be wrong. The CDR3 contains 16 residues. In germline, CDR1 is ENHRY, CDR2 SYGVKD. This CDR3 reads CAISDRGESSYNEQYF. The CDR3 bases are TGTGCCATCAGTGATCGGGGGGAGAGCTCCTACAATGAGCAGTACTTC.

This clonotype appeared a few times. V and J are TRBV18 and TRBJ2-3; no reliable D call. V gave up 0 bases and J gave up 2 bases, with 3 bases separating them. This CDR3 is built from 13 residues. Per germline, CDR1 KGHSH and CDR2 LQKENI. The CDR3 is CASSPPNTDTQYF. CDR3 coding DNA: TGTGCCAGCTCACCACCCAACACAGATACGCAGTATTTT.

The rearrangement links TRBV9 to TRBJ2-2, with 9 positions matching TRBD2. This CDR3 region has 15 residues. The ends lost 0 bases at V and 6 bases at J; junction bases unmatched: 3. The V gene's germline CDR1 is SGDLS and CDR2 YYNGEE. The CDR3 loop reads CASSVVAGVAGELFF. In DNA, the CDR3 is TGTGCCAGCAGCGTAGTAGCGGGGGTCGCCGGGGAGCTGTTTTTT. Together with reference TRBV9 and TRBJ2-2, the CDR3 gives the full variable domain: DSGVTQTPKHLITATGQRVTLRCSPRSGDLSVYWYQQSLDQGLQFLIQYYNGEERAKGNILERFSAQQFPDLHSELNLSSLELGDSALYFCASSVVAGVAGELFFGEGSRLTVL.

V gene TRBV6-6 combines with J gene TRBJ2-1; D gene unclear. Germline V gene sequence: CDR1 MNHNY, CDR2 SVGAGI (reference sequence). V was trimmed by 2 bases and J by 10 bases, leaving 15 bases between them. The CDR3 runs to 14 residues. The DNA for the CDR3 is TGTGCCAGCAGTTACCCCAACGGCGTTCGGGAGCAGTTCTTC. This translates into CASSYPNGVREQFF.

This clonotype was picked up one time. This may be a read error, as it is one base from a much larger clone. This rearrangement joins TRBV2 to TRBJ1-2; D not resolved. The length of the CDR3 is 15 residues. The germline V gene has CDR1 SNHLY and CDR2 FYNNEI. Here the CDR3 DNA reads TGTGCCAGCAGTGTATGGGCGCGGGGTAAATATGGCTACAGCTTC. Translating it yields CASSVWARGKYGYSF.

As regards this clonotype: A clone one base away is much larger, so this may be a read error. The chain links TRBV7-2 to TRBJ1-2, with D perhaps TRBD1 (5 bases). V shed 5 bases and J shed 6 bases, with 13 bases lying between them. The germline gives CDR1 SGHTA, CDR2 FQGNSA. This CDR3 region has 13 residues. CDR3 nucleotide sequence: TGTGCCAGCAGCCCGGGACGGAACCATGGCTACACCTTC. Residues: CASSPGRNHGYTF.

This chain links TRBV10-3 with TRBJ2-5; D is ambiguous. V shed 2 bases and J shed 0 bases, with 13 bases lying between them. The CDR3 length is 16 residues. Looked up from germline, CDR1 is ENHRY and CDR2 is SYGVKD. CDR3 residues: CAISEEFGRYQETQYF. The CDR3 coding sequence is TGTGCCATCAGTGAGGAGTTTGGACGGTACCAAGAGACCCAGTACTTC.

This clonotype has just a few counts. This rearrangement joins TRBV9 to TRBJ2-4; tentative D call: TRBD1 (5 bases). The CDR3 sequence is 14 residues long. The germline V gene encodes CDR1 SGDLS and CDR2 YYNGEE. Trimming shortened V by 3 bases and J by 13 bases, and 20 bases separated the two germline ends. The CDR3 spells CASSARTFTDTQYF. For the CDR3, the DNA is TGTGCCAGCAGCGCCCGGACATTCACAGATACGCAGTACTTC.

This clonotype was recorded many times. V usage is TRBV29-1 and J usage is TRBJ2-7; TRBD1 matches at 11 bases. Trimming took 5 bases from V and 4 from J; bases not matched to a gene: 7. The CDR3 extends over 14 amino acids. CDR1 is SQVTM, CDR2 ANQGSEA, per germline. CDR3 sequence reads: CSVHGQGARYEQYF. CDR3 sequence (DNA): TGCAGCGTTCACGGACAGGGGGCAAGGTACGAGCAGTACTTC.

This clonotype turned up a few times. The V gene is TRBV2, the J gene TRBJ1-5, with a weak D call TRBD1 (6 bases). CDR1 is SNHLY and CDR2 is FYNNEI in the germline V gene. V was clipped by 6 bases and J by 4 bases, with 16 bases between them. This CDR3 contains 15 residues. In nucleotides, the CDR3 is TGTGCCAGCAGGCATCCGGAAGGGGGGAATCAGCCCCAGCATTTT. This translates into CASRHPEGGNQPQHF.

The sample holds many counts of this clonotype. The chain uses TRBV5-1 and TRBJ2-1; D possibly corresponds to TRBD2 (6 bases). V was pared by 0 bases and J by 3 bases, with 10 bases between. The CDR3 is 15 amino acids. Germline V gene lookup returns CDR1 SGHRS and CDR2 YFSETQ. This chain's CDR3 is CASSLAGSGYNEQFF. The CDR3, as DNA: TGCGCCAGCAGCTTGGCGGGTAGCGGCTACAATGAGCAGTTCTTC. Complete variable domain (other parts from reference TRBV5-1 and TRBJ2-1): KAGVTQTPRYLIKTRGQQVTLSCSPISGHRSVSWYQQTPGQGLQFLFEYFSETQRNKGNFPGRFSGRQFSNSRSEMNVSTLELGDSALYLCASSLAGSGYNEQFFGPGTRLTVL.